This TCR beta chain appears in the sequencing data of a study of blood T cells in healthy people across ages. Germline lookup yields CDR1 MNHNS and CDR2 SASEGT. This CDR3 region has 16 residues. After removal of 5 bases from V and 6 bases from J, the junction contained 9 bases not matched to a gene. Each sample gave at least 7 million isolated PBMCs. This clonotype occurred once. A sample-barcoded 5' primer and a J-beta primer mix were used in a second PCR of about 7 to 12 cycles. There were at least 3 million CDR3-containing paired-end reads obtained from each sample. Using its own MiXCR run on the 5' RACE reads, TCRdb lists one record per CDR3 protein. The table has hundreds of thousands of distinct CDR3 sequences, approximately 29% seen once.

The gene calls are TRBV6-1 and TRBJ2-1, with 11 bases identical to TRBD2. This sequence was found in a woman aged 80 or older in good health. Sequenced: blood. CDR3 residues: CASSFIAGGRGNEQFF. The CDR3 region has the DNA TGTGCCAGCAGTTTTATAGCGGGAGGGCGGGGCAATGAGCAGTTCTTC.